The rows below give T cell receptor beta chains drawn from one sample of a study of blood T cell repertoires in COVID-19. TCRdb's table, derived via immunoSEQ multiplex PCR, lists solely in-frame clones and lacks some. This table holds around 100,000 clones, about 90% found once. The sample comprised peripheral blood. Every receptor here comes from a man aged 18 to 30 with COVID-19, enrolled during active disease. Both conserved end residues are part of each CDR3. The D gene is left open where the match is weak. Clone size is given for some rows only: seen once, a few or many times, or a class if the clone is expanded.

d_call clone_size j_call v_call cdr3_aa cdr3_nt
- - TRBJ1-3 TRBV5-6 CASSQGSVGNTIYF TGTGCCAGCAGCCAGGGGTCGGTTGGAAACACCATATATTTT
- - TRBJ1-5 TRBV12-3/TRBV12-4 CASSLAPGPQHF TGTGCCAGCAGTTTAGCGCCCGGGCCCCAGCATTTT
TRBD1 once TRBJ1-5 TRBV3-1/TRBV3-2 CASSQGQGYNQPQHF TGTGCCAGCAGCCAGGGACAGGGGTACAATCAGCCCCAGCATTTT
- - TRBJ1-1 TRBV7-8 CASSPVRSWAEAFF TGTGCCAGCAGCCCCGTGAGGAGCTGGGCTGAAGCTTTCTTT
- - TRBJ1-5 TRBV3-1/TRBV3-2 CASSQDQLGATGRTQHF TGTGCCAGCAGCCAAGATCAGCTGGGGGCGACCGGGCGGACCCAGCATTTT
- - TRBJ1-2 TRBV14 CASSRSRLYGYTF TGTGCCAGCAGCCGGAGTCGCCTCTATGGCTACACCTTC
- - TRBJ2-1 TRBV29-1 CSVAGPQGNEQFF TGCAGCGTTGCCGGGCCCCAGGGGAATGAGCAGTTCTTC
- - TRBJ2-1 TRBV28 CASSLAAGDEQFF TGTGCCAGCAGTTTGGCCGCCGGGGATGAGCAGTTCTTC
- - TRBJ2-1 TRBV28 CASSPSAAYYNEQFF TGTGCCAGCAGCCCAAGTGCGGCCTACTACAATGAGCAGTTCTTC
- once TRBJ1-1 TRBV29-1 CSVETGPAFF TGCAGCGTGGAAACAGGTCCAGCTTTCTTT
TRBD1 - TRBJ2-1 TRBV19 CASSYTPGQRNNEQFF TGTGCCAGTAGTTACACTCCGGGACAGCGGAACAATGAGCAGTTCTTC
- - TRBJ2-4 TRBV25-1 CASSERLAKNIQYF TGTGCCAGCAGTGAGAGGTTAGCCAAAAACATTCAGTACTTC
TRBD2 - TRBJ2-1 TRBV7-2 CASSASRTSGRKWFF TGTGCCAGCAGCGCGAGTAGGACTAGCGGGAGGAAGTGGTTCTTC
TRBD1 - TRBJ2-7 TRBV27 CASSLRWKGTDEQYF TGTGCCAGCAGTTTGAGGTGGAAGGGGACAGACGAGCAGTACTTC
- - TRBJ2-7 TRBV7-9 CASSPTMTAYEQYF TGTGCCAGCAGCCCCACTATGACGGCCTACGAGCAGTACTTC
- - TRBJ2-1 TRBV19 CASSMVASSYNEQFF TGTGCCAGTAGTATGGTGGCAAGCTCCTACAATGAGCAGTTCTTC
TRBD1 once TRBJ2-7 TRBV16 CASSPGGQVVSYEQYF TGTGCCAGCAGCCCAGGAGGACAGGTGGTCTCCTACGAGCAGTACTTC
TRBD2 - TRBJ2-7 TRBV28 CASSLFWVASGMNGQYF TGTGCCAGCAGTTTATTCTGGGTCGCTAGCGGGATGAACGGGCAGTACTTC
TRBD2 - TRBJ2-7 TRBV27 CASTPFRTSGRNEQYF TGTGCCAGCACCCCCTTTCGGACTAGCGGGAGGAACGAGCAGTACTTC
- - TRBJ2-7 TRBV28 CASGRGLEYF TGTGCCAGTGGGCGGGGCCTTGAGTACTTC
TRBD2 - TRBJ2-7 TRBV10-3 CAISGAGTGGSETSGRVNEQYF TGTGCCATCAGCGGGGCGGGGACAGGGGGATCCGAGACTAGCGGGAGGGTCAACGAGCAGTACTTC
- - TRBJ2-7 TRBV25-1 CASSAFGSYEQYF TGTGCCAGCAGCGCCTTCGGCTCCTACGAGCAGTACTTC
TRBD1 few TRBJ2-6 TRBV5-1 CASSWTGGGGANVLTF TGCGCCAGCAGCTGGACAGGGGGCGGCGGGGCCAACGTCCTGACTTTC
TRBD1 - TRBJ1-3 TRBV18 CASSPAGRQGGNTIYF TGTGCCAGCTCTCCAGCCGGCAGACAGGGCGGGAACACCATATATTTT